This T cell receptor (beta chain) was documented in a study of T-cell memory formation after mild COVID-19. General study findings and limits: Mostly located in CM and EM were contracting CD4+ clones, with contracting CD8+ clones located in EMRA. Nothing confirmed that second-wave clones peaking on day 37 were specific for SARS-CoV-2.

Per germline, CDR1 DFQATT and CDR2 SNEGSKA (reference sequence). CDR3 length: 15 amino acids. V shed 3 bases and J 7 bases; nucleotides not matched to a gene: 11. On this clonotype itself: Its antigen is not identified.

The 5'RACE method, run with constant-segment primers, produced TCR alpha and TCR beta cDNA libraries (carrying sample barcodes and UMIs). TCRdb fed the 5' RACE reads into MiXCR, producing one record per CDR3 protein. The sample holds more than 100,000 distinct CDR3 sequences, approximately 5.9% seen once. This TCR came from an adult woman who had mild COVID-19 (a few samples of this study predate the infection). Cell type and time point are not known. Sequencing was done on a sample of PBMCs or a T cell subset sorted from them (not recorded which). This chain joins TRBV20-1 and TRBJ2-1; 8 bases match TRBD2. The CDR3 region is CSASGGTSGMNEQFF. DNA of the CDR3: TGCAGTGCTAGCGGCGGAACTAGCGGCATGAATGAGCAGTTCTTC.